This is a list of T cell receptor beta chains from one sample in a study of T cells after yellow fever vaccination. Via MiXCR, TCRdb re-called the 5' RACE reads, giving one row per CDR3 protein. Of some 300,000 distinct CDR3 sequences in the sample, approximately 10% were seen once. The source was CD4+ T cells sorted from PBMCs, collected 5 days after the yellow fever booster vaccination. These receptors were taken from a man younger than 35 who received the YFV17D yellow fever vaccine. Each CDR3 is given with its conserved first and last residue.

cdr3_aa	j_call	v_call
CSARGPDTEAFF	TRBJ1-1	TRBV20-1
CASSLLQGDGYTF	TRBJ1-2	TRBV7-2
CASSLWGINEQFF	TRBJ2-1	TRBV7-9
CASSVSGNYGYTF	TRBJ1-2	TRBV6-5
CATSGGEFTGELFF	TRBJ2-2	TRBV15
CSAREVGQETQYF	TRBJ2-5	TRBV20-1
CASTTVGTDTQYF	TRBJ2-3	TRBV5-4
CASRQGAPYEQYF	TRBJ2-7	TRBV12-3/TRBV12-4
CASSSLGALLGYTF	TRBJ1-2	TRBV14
CASGDYRGNTEAFF	TRBJ1-1	TRBV28
CASSFGRGAAGEQFF	TRBJ2-1	TRBV5-1
CASSQVGTGLGTGELFF	TRBJ2-2	TRBV14
CASSYQGTSGGAGTQYF	TRBJ2-5	TRBV7-2
CASSGQGSGTEAFF	TRBJ1-1	TRBV9
CASSLPRDRGRDETQYF	TRBJ2-5	TRBV5-1
CASSEIGHGQPQHF	TRBJ1-5	TRBV10-2
CASNSQGSLSYEQYF	TRBJ2-7	TRBV6-1
CASSVAGRADSGANVLTF	TRBJ2-6	TRBV9
CASSLIPRSSETQYF	TRBJ2-5	TRBV7-3
CASSLRHNEQFF	TRBJ2-1	TRBV11-3
CASSLGSTQYF	TRBJ2-3	TRBV7-2
CASSGSLSGNTIYF	TRBJ1-3	TRBV28
CASSVAGRGSTDTQYF	TRBJ2-3	TRBV9
CSATDRRGNSPLHF	TRBJ1-6	TRBV20-1
CASTPQQARNEQFF	TRBJ2-1	TRBV6-1
CASSPYLKKAFF	TRBJ1-1	TRBV12-3/TRBV12-4
CSASLGGNTQYF	TRBJ2-3	TRBV20-1
CASSDGAQETQYF	TRBJ2-5	TRBV6-2/TRBV6-3
CASSPDVGGGPKDTQYF	TRBJ2-3	TRBV5-1
CSARDSDSSRTF	TRBJ1-2	TRBV20-1
CSVAGTGTGYTF	TRBJ1-2	TRBV29-1
CASNRGPGANVLTF	TRBJ2-6	TRBV5-1
CASSGRPYPDTQYF	TRBJ2-3	TRBV9
CASSRSASGYQETQYF	TRBJ2-5	TRBV4-2
CASSEYQGNTEAFF	TRBJ1-1	TRBV2
CASSGVRAETQYF	TRBJ2-5	TRBV4-2
CSAAGGYRSYEQYF	TRBJ2-7	TRBV20-1
CASSSLVFTGELFF	TRBJ2-2	TRBV5-8
CASSPTLGNQPQHF	TRBJ1-5	TRBV18
CSARVGGANTEAFF	TRBJ1-1	TRBV20-1
CASSLLGLTSSYEQYF	TRBJ2-7	TRBV7-2
CAISENSLNTEAFF	TRBJ1-1	TRBV10-3
CAIGNTGELFF	TRBJ2-2	TRBV10-3
CASSLGRDGGPSNEKLFF	TRBJ1-4	TRBV5-1
CASSNRQGGNGYTF	TRBJ1-2	TRBV19
CSVDGTAITKAFF	TRBJ1-1	TRBV29-1
CASSYSGKGLNQPQHF	TRBJ1-5	TRBV6-2/TRBV6-3